Given below is one T cell receptor beta chain in context. These data belong to a study of T cell responses to AZD1222 COVID-19 vaccine. Libraries were prepared by immunoSEQ multiplex PCR; TCRdb keeps only in-frame clonotypes and omits some of them. The table lists 100,000 to 140,000 clones, about 85% of them singletons, with approximately 4.8% in the top ten. Trimming pared 3 bases from V and 1 base from J, leaving 13 bases between. The CDR3 totals 15 residues. Germline lookup yields CDR1 KGHSH and CDR2 LQKENI. This sequence originates from an adult who received the AZD1222 COVID-19 vaccine. The chain combines TRBV18 with TRBJ2-7; weak D call: TRBD1 (6 bases). Sequencing used peripheral blood, obtained 28 days after the second AZD1222 dose. The CDR3 sequence is CASSPLGQPSYEQYF. In DNA, the CDR3 is TGTGCCAGCTCACCTTTAGGACAGCCGTCCTACGAGCAGTACTTC. The variable domain in full, completed from reference TRBV18 and TRBJ2-7, reads NAGVMQNPRHLVRRRGQEARLRCSPMKGHSHVYWYRQLPEEGLKFMVYLQKENIIDESGMPKERFSAEFPKEGPSILRIQQVVRGDSAAYFCASSPLGQPSYEQYFGPGTRLTVT.